This T cell receptor (beta chain) was profiled in a study of glioma-infiltrating T cells after dendritic cell vaccination. Study-wide background: Glioblastoma patients came from Phase I and II dendritic cell vaccination trials. Dendritic cells derived from monocytes and pulsed with autologous tumor lysate formed the vaccine.

V dropped 6 bases and J dropped 4 bases, with 15 bases sitting between them. CDR1 and CDR2 from the germline V gene are MDHEN and SYDVKM. The CDR3 is made up of 14 amino acids. Primers: 60 V beta forward and 13 J beta reverse. TCRdb keeps only in-frame clones here, not all; method: immunoSEQ multiplex PCR. The sample records 85,000 to 100,000 clones, 85% being singletons. Specified time point: after dendritic cell vaccination, including at tumor progression/relapse. The sequenced sample was blood, obtained after dendritic cell vaccination. The receptor comes from a human donor with glioblastoma. V is TRBV28 and J is TRBJ1-2; possible D gene TRBD1, 6 bases. CDR3 in amino acids: CASRWTVAAYGYTF. The CDR3 DNA reads TGTGCCAGCAGGTGGACAGTGGCTGCCTATGGCTACACCTTC.